This is a list of T cell receptor beta chains from one sample in a study of radiation and T cells in renal cell carcinoma. Using immunoSEQ multiplex PCR, the repertoire was profiled, and TCRdb retains in-frame clones only, with some absent. The profile covers approximately 65,000 clones, with 60% to 85% appearing a single time and about 6.4% taken by the ten largest. This specimen consisted of blood, obtained from a patient whose treatment included radiotherapy and nephrectomy. The receptors were sampled from a man aged 55-75 years with renal cell carcinoma. CDR3s include the opening cysteine and the closing phenylalanine or tryptophan. The order of the fields is CDR3 DNA, CDR3 protein, V gene, clone size, J gene, D gene. D genes are given only for firm matches. Size tells how often a clone was seen (once, few, many) or the class of an expanded clone, and some rows leave it out.

cdr3_nt: TGTGCCAGCAGACCCGGGCCCACTCAGCCCGACAATGAGCAGTTCTTC
cdr3_aa: CASRPGPTQPDNEQFF
v_call: TRBV6-4
clone_size: .
j_call: TRBJ2-1
d_call: .

cdr3_nt: TGTGCCAGCAGCTCAACCGGGACTAGCGACGGGGAGCTGTTTTTT
cdr3_aa: CASSSTGTSDGELFF
v_call: TRBV7-2
clone_size: .
j_call: TRBJ2-2
d_call: TRBD2

cdr3_nt: TGTGCCAGCAGCTTAGGGCCTGGGGGGGATACGCAGTATTTT
cdr3_aa: CASSLGPGGDTQYF
v_call: TRBV11-2
clone_size: few
j_call: TRBJ2-3
d_call: .

cdr3_nt: TGTGCCAGCAGCCCGTCGACAGACTATCAGCCCCAGCATTTT
cdr3_aa: CASSPSTDYQPQHF
v_call: TRBV7-8
clone_size: .
j_call: TRBJ1-5
d_call: .

cdr3_nt: TGTGCCAGCAGTACGACTAGAGGGCAAGAGACCCAGTACTTC
cdr3_aa: CASSTTRGQETQYF
v_call: TRBV11-2
clone_size: once
j_call: TRBJ2-5
d_call: .

cdr3_nt: TGTGCCAGCAGCTCATACATAGGACTAGCGATAAATGAGCAGTTCTTC
cdr3_aa: CASSSYIGLAINEQFF
v_call: TRBV7-9
clone_size: few
j_call: TRBJ2-1
d_call: TRBD2

cdr3_nt: TGTGCCAGCTCCCAGGGTAGGGAGACTGAGCAGTTCTTC
cdr3_aa: CASSQGRETEQFF
v_call: TRBV7-2
clone_size: .
j_call: TRBJ2-1
d_call: .

cdr3_nt: TGTGCCGGGGGGGAGGTAGACAGGGGGCAAGACGAGCAGTACTTC
cdr3_aa: CAGGEVDRGQDEQYF
v_call: TRBV6-5
clone_size: few
j_call: TRBJ2-7
d_call: TRBD1

cdr3_nt: TGTGCCAGCAGCTTAGACTGGTCAGGGACCACTAACTATGGCTACACCTTC
cdr3_aa: CASSLDWSGTTNYGYTF
v_call: TRBV7-9
clone_size: .
j_call: TRBJ1-2
d_call: .

cdr3_nt: TGTGCCATCTCCGGGCAGGGGGATTACTCCTACAATGAGCAGTTCTTC
cdr3_aa: CAISGQGDYSYNEQFF
v_call: TRBV10-3
clone_size: .
j_call: TRBJ2-1
d_call: TRBD1

cdr3_nt: TGCGCCAGCAGTAAACGGGCGGGCTCACGCGATACGCAGTATTTT
cdr3_aa: CASSKRAGSRDTQYF
v_call: TRBV10-1
clone_size: .
j_call: TRBJ2-3
d_call: .

cdr3_nt: TGTGCCAGCAGCTTAGGGGCGGGGGCTCGCCGTCGCAATGAGCAGTTCTTC
cdr3_aa: CASSLGAGARRRNEQFF
v_call: TRBV7-2
clone_size: .
j_call: TRBJ2-1
d_call: .